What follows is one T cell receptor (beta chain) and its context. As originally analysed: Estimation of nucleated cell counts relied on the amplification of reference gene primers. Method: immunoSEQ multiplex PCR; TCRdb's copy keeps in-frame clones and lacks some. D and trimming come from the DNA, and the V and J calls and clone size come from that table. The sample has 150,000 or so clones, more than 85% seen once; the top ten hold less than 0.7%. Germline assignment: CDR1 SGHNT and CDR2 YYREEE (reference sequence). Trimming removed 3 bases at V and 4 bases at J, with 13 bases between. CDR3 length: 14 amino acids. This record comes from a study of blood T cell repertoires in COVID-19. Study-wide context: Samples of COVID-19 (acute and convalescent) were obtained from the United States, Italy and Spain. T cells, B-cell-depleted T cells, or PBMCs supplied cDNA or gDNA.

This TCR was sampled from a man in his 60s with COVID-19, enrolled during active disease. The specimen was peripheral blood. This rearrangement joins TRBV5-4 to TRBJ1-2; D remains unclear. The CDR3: CASSSKTETYGYTF. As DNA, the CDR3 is TGTGCCAGCAGCTCCAAGACGGAGACCTATGGCTACACCTTC. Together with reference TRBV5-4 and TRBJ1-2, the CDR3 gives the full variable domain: ETGVTQSPTHLIKTRGQQVTLRCSSQSGHNTVSWYQQALGQGPQFIFQYYREEENGRGNFPPRFSGLQFPNYSSELNVNALELDDSALYLCASSSKTETYGYTFGSGTRLTVV.